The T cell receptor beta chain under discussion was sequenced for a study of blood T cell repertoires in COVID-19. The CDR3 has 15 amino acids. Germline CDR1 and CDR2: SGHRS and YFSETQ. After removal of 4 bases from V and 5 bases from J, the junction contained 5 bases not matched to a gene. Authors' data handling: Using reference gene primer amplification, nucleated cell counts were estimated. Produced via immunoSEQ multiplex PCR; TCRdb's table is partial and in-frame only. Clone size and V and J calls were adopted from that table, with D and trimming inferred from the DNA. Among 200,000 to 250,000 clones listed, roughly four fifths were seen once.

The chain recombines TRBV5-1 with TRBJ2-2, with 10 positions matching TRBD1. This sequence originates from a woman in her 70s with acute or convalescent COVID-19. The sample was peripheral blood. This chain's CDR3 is CASSPGQGITGELFF. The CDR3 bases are TGCGCCAGCAGCCCGGGACAGGGGATAACCGGGGAGCTGTTTTTT.